This TCR beta chain originates from a study of T-cell reconstitution after alpha-beta-depleted transplantation in children. General observations from the study: Once a year had passed after transplant, T-cell counts and diversity came mostly from newly produced T cells. Some patients showed high day-60 TCRbeta diversity, which derived from surviving recipient T cells and thymic progenitors. Expanded clones from the graft, numbering several hundred, reportedly supplied alpha-beta T cells about two months after transplant.

The sample holds a few counts of this clonotype. What it binds is not known. Preparation of the TCRbeta library was carried out with unique molecular identifiers. From the PCR reads, TCRdb called clonotypes with MiXCR, one entry per CDR3 protein. The sample has 450,000 to 700,000 distinct CDR3 sequences; 27% are singletons. Sample: PBMCs, taken before TCRalphabeta/CD19-depleted stem cell transplant. The receptor was isolated from a boy younger than two with Wiskott-Aldrich syndrome, due to receive a stem cell transplant.

The CDR3 is CASSAGGTQETQYF. DNA for the CDR3: TGTGCCAGCAGCGCCGGGGGAACCCAAGAGACCCAGTACTTC. V gene TRBV4-2 combines with J gene TRBJ2-5, with D tentatively TRBD2 (6 bases). This CDR3 is 14 amino acids long. Deletions cut 5 bases from V and 1 base from J, with 11 bases between. CDR1 is LGHNA, CDR2 YNFKEQ, per germline.